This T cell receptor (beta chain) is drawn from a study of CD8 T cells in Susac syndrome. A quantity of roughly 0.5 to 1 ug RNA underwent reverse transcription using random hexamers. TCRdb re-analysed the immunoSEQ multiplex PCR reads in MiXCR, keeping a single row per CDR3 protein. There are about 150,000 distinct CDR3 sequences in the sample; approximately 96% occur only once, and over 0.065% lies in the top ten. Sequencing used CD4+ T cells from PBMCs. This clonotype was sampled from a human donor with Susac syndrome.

CDR3 coding DNA: TGTGCCAGCAGCGTTCGAGCGGGGGGCATCACAGATACGCAGTATTTT. Translated, it gives CASSVRAGGITDTQYF. This rearrangement joins TRBV9 to TRBJ2-3, with 9 bases aligning to TRBD2. The length of the CDR3 is 16 residues. Trimming took 2 bases from V and 2 from J; bases not matched to a gene: 6. Germline loops: CDR1 SGDLS, CDR2 YYNGEE.